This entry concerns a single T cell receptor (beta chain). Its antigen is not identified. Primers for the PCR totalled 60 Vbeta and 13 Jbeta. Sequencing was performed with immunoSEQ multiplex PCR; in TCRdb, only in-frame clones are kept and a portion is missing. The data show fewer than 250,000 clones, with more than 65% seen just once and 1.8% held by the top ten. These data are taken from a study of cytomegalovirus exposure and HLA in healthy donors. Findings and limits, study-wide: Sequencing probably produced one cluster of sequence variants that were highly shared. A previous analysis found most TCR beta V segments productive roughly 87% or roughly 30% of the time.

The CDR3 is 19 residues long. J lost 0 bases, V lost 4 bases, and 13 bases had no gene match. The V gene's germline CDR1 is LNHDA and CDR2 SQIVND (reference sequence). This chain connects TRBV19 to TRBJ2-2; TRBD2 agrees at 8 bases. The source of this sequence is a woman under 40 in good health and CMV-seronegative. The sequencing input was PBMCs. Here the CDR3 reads CASSNRELLADANTGELFF. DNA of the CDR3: TGTGCCAGTAGTAATAGGGAGTTACTAGCGGATGCGAACACCGGGGAGCTGTTTTTT.